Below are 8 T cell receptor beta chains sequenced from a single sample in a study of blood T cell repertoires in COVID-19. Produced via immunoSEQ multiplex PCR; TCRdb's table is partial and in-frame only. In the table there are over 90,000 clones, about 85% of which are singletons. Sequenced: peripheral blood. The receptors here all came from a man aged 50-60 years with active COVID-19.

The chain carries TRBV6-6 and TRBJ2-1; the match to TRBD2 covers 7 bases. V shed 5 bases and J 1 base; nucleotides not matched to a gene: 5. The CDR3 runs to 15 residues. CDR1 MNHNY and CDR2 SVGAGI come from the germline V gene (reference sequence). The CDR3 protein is CASSLLAASYNEQFF. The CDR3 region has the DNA TGTGCCAGCAGTCTCCTAGCGGCTTCCTACAATGAGCAGTTCTTC.

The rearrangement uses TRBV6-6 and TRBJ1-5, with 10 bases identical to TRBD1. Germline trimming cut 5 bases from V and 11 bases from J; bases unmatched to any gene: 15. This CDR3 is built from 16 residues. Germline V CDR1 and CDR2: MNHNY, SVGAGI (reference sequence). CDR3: CASSAAPGQGILAQHF. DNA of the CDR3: TGTGCCAGCAGTGCTGCTCCGGGACAGGGGATCTTGGCCCAGCATTTT.

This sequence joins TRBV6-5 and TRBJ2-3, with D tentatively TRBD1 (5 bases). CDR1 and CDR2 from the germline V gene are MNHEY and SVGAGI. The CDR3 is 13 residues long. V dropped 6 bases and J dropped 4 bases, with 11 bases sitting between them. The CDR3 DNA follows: TGTGCCAGCAGCTTACAGGTCCCAGATACGCAGTATTTT. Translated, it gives CASSLQVPDTQYF.

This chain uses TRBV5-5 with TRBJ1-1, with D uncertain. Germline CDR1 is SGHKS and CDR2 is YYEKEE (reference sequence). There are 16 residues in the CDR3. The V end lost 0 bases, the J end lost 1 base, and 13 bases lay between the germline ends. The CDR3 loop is CASSLVALLRNTEAFF. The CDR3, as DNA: TGTGCCAGCAGCTTGGTCGCCCTCCTGAGGAACACTGAAGCTTTCTTT.

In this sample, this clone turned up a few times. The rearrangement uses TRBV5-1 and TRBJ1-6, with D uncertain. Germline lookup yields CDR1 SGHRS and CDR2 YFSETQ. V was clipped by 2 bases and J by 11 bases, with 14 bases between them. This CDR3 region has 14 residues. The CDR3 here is CASSFNPGLPPLHF. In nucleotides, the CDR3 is TGCGCCAGCAGCTTTAATCCTGGACTCCCACCCCTCCACTTT.

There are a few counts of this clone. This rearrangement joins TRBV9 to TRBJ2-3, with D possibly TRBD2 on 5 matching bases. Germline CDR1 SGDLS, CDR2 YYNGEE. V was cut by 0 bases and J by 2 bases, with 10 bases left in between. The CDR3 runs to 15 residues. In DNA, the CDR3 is TGTGCCAGCAGCGTAGACGGGATGCTCACAGATACGCAGTATTTT. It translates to CASSVDGMLTDTQYF.

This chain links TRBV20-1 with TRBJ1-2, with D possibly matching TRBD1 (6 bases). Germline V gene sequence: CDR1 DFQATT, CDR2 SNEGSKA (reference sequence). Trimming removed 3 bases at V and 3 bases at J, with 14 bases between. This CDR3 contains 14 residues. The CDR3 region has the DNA TGCAGTGCTAGTCGGGGGGCAAGGCACTATGGCTACACCTTC. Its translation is CSASRGARHYGYTF.

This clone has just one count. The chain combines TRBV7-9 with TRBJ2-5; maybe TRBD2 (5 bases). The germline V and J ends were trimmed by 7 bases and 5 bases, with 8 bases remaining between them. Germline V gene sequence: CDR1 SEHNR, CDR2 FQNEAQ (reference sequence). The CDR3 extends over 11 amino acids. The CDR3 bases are TGTGCCAGCACCCCGGGGGAGACCCAGTACTTC. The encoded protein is CASTPGETQYF. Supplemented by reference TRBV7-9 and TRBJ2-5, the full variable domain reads DTGVSQNPRHKITKRGQNVTFRCDPISEHNRLYWYRQTLGQGPEFLTYFQNEAQLEKSRLLSDRFSAERPKGSFSTLEIQRTEQGDSAMYLCASTPGETQYFGPGTRLLVL.